Shown below are 13 T cell receptor beta chains from a single sample sequenced in a study of T cells in women clearing cervical HPV infection. Some clones are missing from TCRdb's copy, which holds only in-frame ones; the method was immunoSEQ multiplex PCR. This sample's table reports about 34,000 clones. The sequencing input was blood buffy coat. The origin of the receptors is a woman between 18 and 69 years old with a cervical HPV16 infection that either progressed to CIN3+ or cleared (not recorded which).

Notes on this clone: From the germline J gene comes the end of the CDR3, since the read stops 3 residues before it. The chain recombines TRBV13 with TRBJ2-7; TRBD2 matches at 7 bases. Losses at the gene ends were 5 bases for V and 4 bases for J; bases not matched to a gene: 8. The CDR3 has 14 residues. The germline V gene has CDR1 PRHDT and CDR2 FYEKMQ (reference sequence). This CDR3 is CASSTSSGLYEQYF. CDR3 DNA (partial): TGTGCCAGCAGCACATCTAGCGGATTATACGAG.

As for this clone: The DNA ends 3 residues before the CDR3 does, and the rest of the CDR3 is filled in from the germline J gene. The chain has TRBV19 and TRBJ1-6; D might be TRBD1 (6 bases). V lost 1 base to trimming and J lost 7 bases, with 8 bases between them. The CDR3 runs 14 residues. CDR1 is LNHDA, CDR2 SQIVND, per germline (reference sequence). Incomplete CDR3 DNA: TGTGCCAGTAGTATAGGACAGGAAAATTCACCC. Its protein product is CASSIGQENSP. The CDR3, in full, reads CASSIGQENSPLHF.

With regard to this clone: The CDR3 end is not reached by the read, which stops 3 residues before it; the germline J gene fills it in. V usage is TRBV5-5 and J usage is TRBJ1-5; 9 bases agree with TRBD1. Germline assignment: CDR1 SGHKS and CDR2 YYEKEE (reference sequence). The CDR3 is 15 residues long. V shed 2 bases, J shed 3 bases, and the junction held 3 bases outside the gene matches. Partial CDR3 DNA: TGTGCCAGCAGCTTACGGACAGGGGTCAATCAGCCC. It yields the protein CASSLRTGVNQP. The full CDR3 reads CASSLRTGVNQPQHF. Using reference TRBV5-5 and TRBJ1-5 for the parts outside the CDR3, the full variable domain is DAGVTQSPTHLIKTRGQQVTLRCSPISGHKSVSWYQQVLGQGPQFIFQYYEKEERGRGNFPDRFSARQFPNYSSELNVNALLLGDSALYLCASSLRTGVNQPQHFGDGTRLSIL.

Turning to this clone: The CDR3 end is not reached by the read, which stops 3 residues before it; the germline J gene fills it in. J is TRBJ1-4 and V is TRBV5-1, with D maybe TRBD1 (6 bases). Germline CDR1 reads SGHRS; CDR2 reads YFSETQ. CDR3 length equals 14 residues. Trimming took off 0 bases at V and 5 bases at J, with 8 bases between the two ends. The sequenced part of the CDR3 DNA is TGCGCCAGCAGCTTGGTGGGGGCGAATGAAAAA. Encoded protein: CASSLVGANEK. The CDR3 as a whole reads CASSLVGANEKLFF.

Note on this clone: The CDR3 end falls 3 residues outside the read, so it is completed with the germline J gene. This rearrangement joins TRBV6-2 or TRBV6-3 to TRBJ2-2, with a tentative D call TRBD2 (6 bases). The CDR3 length is 13 residues. Trimming cost V 5 bases and J 6 bases, with 10 bases left between them. Germline V gene lookup returns CDR1 MNHEY and CDR2 SVGEGT. The CDR3 bases that were read are TGTGCCAGCAGTACCGGGGGACCCGGGGAG. It is translated as CASSTGGPGE. The whole CDR3 sequence is CASSTGGPGELFF.

Regarding this clone: Coverage ceases 3 residues before the CDR3 finishes, and the germline J gene fills in the end. The chain recombines TRBV19 with TRBJ1-2; D remains unclear. The CDR3 loop spans 14 amino acids. Germline CDR1 reads LNHDA; CDR2 reads SQIVND (reference sequence). The V end lost 7 bases, the J end lost 0 bases, and 12 bases lay between the germline ends. CDR3 region: CASMQLGANYGYTF. The DNA read from the CDR3 is TGTGCCAGTATGCAACTAGGAGCTAACTATGGC.

The covered CDR3 bases are TGCAGTGCTAGGGGACTCTTACGGGAGCGGGAGGTGGTTCTCAATGAG. This encodes CSARGLLREREVVLNE. The whole CDR3 sequence reads CSARGLLREREVVLNEQFF. V usage is TRBV20-1 and J usage is TRBJ2-1; 9 bases are shared with TRBD2. The DNA ends 3 residues before the CDR3 does, and the rest of the CDR3 is filled in from the germline J gene. This CDR3 spans 19 amino acids. CDR1 DFQATT and CDR2 SNEGSKA come from the germline V gene (reference sequence). With 3 bases clipped from V and 6 bases from J, the junction kept 21 bases outside the gene matches.

Comment on this clone: With the read ending 3 residues before the CDR3 end, the germline J gene is used to fill in that end. The chain carries TRBV7-3 and TRBJ2-7, with 8 bases fitting TRBD1. The trim removed 3 bases at V and 6 bases at J, leaving 10 bases unmatched. CDR3 size: 15 residues. Germline CDR1 and CDR2: SGHTA and FQGTGA. The part of the CDR3 DNA that was read is TGTGCCAGCAGCTTGACACGGGACAGGTGGGCCGAG. Its protein product is CASSLTRDRWAE. The CDR3, in full, reads CASSLTRDRWAEQYF.

About this clone: The missing CDR3 end, 3 residues past where the read stops, is filled in from the germline J gene. The chain links TRBV10-3 to TRBJ2-3, with a tentative D call TRBD1 (6 bases). The CDR3 is 14 residues long. The germline gives CDR1 ENHRY, CDR2 SYGVKD. Trimming left V 1 base short and J 4 bases short, with 9 bases between. CDR3: CAISEYRDPDTQYF. Incomplete CDR3 DNA: TGTGCCATCAGTGAGTACAGGGACCCAGATACG.

A word on this clone: The sequence runs out 3 residues before the end of the CDR3; the remainder is reconstructed from the germline J gene. This chain links TRBV19 with TRBJ2-7; weak D call: TRBD1 (6 bases). The ends were cut back, 7 bases at V and 4 bases at J, with 11 bases in the middle. This CDR3 has 12 residues. Germline loops: CDR1 LNHDA, CDR2 SQIVND (reference sequence). The sequenced part of the CDR3 DNA is TGTGCCAGTACCAGGACAGATTACGAG. Its protein product is CASTRTDYE. The entire CDR3 is CASTRTDYEQYF.

With respect to this clone: The read ends 3 residues before the CDR3 terminus; that terminus is restored from the germline J gene. V usage is TRBV5-1 and J usage is TRBJ1-2; 7 nucleotides agree with TRBD1. The CDR3 runs to 17 residues. Germline-derived CDR1 and CDR2 are SGHRS and YFSETQ. The CDR3 region is CASSFGTLDREGEGYTF. The CDR3 DNA, read in part, is TGCGCCAGCAGCTTCGGCACCCTAGACAGGGAGGGAGAAGGC.

Notes on this clone: The read ends 3 residues shy of where the CDR3 ends; the end is completed using the germline J gene. V usage is TRBV7-6 and J usage is TRBJ2-5; 11 bases are shared with TRBD1. CDR3 length equals 16 residues. V trimming: 1 base; J trimming: 5 bases; junction bases outside the gene matches: 6. The germline gives CDR1 SGHVS, CDR2 FNYEAQ. CDR3 DNA (partial): TGTGCCAGCAGCTTAGGGACAGGGGGCCAAAAGGAGACC. Its translation: CASSLGTGGQKET. The whole CDR3 reads CASSLGTGGQKETQYF.

Details on this clone: The read ends 3 residues early relative to the CDR3; the germline J gene fills the gap. This chain uses TRBV7-2 with TRBJ2-3; no firm D call. Germline values: CDR1 SGHTA, CDR2 FQGNSA. The length of the CDR3 is 14 residues. CDR3 sequence: CASSLGHSGETQYF. CDR3 bases read: TGTGCCAGCAGCTTAGGCCACTCAGGAGAGACG. Using reference TRBV7-2 and TRBJ2-3 for the parts outside the CDR3, the full variable domain is GAGVSQSPSNKVTEKGKDVELRCDPISGHTALYWYRQSLGQGLEFLIYFQGNSAPDKSGLPSDRFSAERTGGSVSTLTIQRTQQEDSAVYLCASSLGHSGETQYFGPGTRLTVL.